These 5 T cell receptor beta chains share one sample of origin, sequenced in a study of patients and donors after allogeneic stem cell transplantation. TCRdb reprocessed the RT-PCR reads via MiXCR and lists one record per CDR3 protein. The sample has more than 850,000 distinct CDR3 sequences, about a sixth seen once. The specimen sequenced was blood, either unsorted or a sorted T cell fraction (not recorded which). The receptors derive from a human donor who was either an allogeneic HSCT recipient or a stem cell or donor lymphocyte infusion donor (not recorded which). It is not recorded whose cells these are; they may come from a transplant donor.

This chain uses TRBV20-1 with TRBJ2-5; a weak D match, TRBD2 (5 bases). Germline loops: CDR1 DFQATT, CDR2 SNEGSKA (reference sequence). The CDR3 is made up of 13 amino acids. Trimming removed 5 bases at V and 5 bases at J, with 15 bases between. CDR3 in amino acids: CSAVLVGDETQYF. CDR3 in DNA: TGCAGTGCTGTACTTGTGGGAGATGAGACCCAGTACTTC.

The gene calls are TRBV10-3 and TRBJ2-3; no firm D call. Per the germline V gene, CDR1 is ENHRY and CDR2 is SYGVKD. V shed 4 bases and J shed 1 base, with 12 bases lying between them. The CDR3 contains 15 residues. The CDR3: CAISGYSEGTDTQYF. The CDR3 DNA sequence: TGTGCCATCAGTGGATACAGTGAGGGCACAGATACGCAGTATTTT.

This clonotype has only a few counts. This CDR3 reads CSARALRGANVLTF. CDR3 bases: TGCAGTGCTAGAGCCCTCCGAGGGGCCAACGTCCTGACTTTC. The chain employs TRBV20-1 and TRBJ2-6, with no clear D. Trimming stripped 1 base from V and 4 bases from J, with 8 bases between. From germline, CDR1 is DFQATT and CDR2 SNEGSKA (reference sequence). The length of the CDR3 is 14 residues.

The CDR3 reads CSAPSRGGTYEQYF. DNA for the CDR3: TGCAGTGCCCCTTCCAGGGGGGGGACCTACGAGCAGTACTTC. The gene calls are TRBV20-1 and TRBJ2-7; perhaps D is TRBD1 or TRBD2 (7 bases each). There are 14 residues in the CDR3. V was cut by 6 bases and J by 2 bases, with 17 bases left in between. Germline values: CDR1 DFQATT, CDR2 SNEGSKA (reference sequence).

This clonotype was seen only a few times. This CDR3 is CSAGELGGRDEQYF. CDR3 nucleotide sequence: TGCAGTGCTGGGGAATTGGGTGGGCGCGACGAGCAGTACTTC. The rearrangement joins TRBV20-1 to TRBJ2-7; D is unresolved. The CDR3 consists of 14 residues. Trimming shortened V by 5 bases and J by 5 bases, and 19 bases separated the two germline ends. Germline lookup yields CDR1 DFQATT and CDR2 SNEGSKA (reference sequence).